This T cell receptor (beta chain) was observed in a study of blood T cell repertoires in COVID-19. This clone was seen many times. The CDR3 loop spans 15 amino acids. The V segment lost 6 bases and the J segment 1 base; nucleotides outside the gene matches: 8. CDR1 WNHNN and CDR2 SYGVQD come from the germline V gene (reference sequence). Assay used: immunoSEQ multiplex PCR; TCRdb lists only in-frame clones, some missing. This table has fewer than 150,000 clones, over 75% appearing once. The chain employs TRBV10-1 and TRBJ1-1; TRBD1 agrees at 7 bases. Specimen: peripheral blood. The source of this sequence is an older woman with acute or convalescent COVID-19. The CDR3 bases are TGCGCCAGCAGCCCGACAGGGATCGGGAACACTGAAGCTTTCTTT. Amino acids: CASSPTGIGNTEAFF.